The T cell receptor (beta chain) described here comes from a study of tissue T cells after allogeneic stem cell transplantation. The length of the CDR3 is 16 residues. Per the germline V gene, CDR1 is NNHDY and CDR2 is SYVADS. With 2 bases clipped from V and 0 bases from J, the junction kept 4 bases outside the gene matches. Sequencing was performed with immunoSEQ multiplex PCR; in TCRdb, only in-frame clones are kept and a portion is missing. The repertoire holds approximately 17,000 clones, about 70% seen once, with over 0.85% in the top ten. Whole-study results and caveats: This small cohort was clinically heterogeneous, and sampling depth was a limitation.

Regarding this clone: Its antigen is not identified. Gene names and germline refer to mouse. Read data end 1 residue before the CDR3 end; the end is taken from the germline J gene.

J is TRBJ2-3 and V is TRBV13-3, with 9 bases that match TRBD2. The receptor was derived from a female BALB/c mouse in good health. The MHC haplotype recorded for the strain is H2-d. Sequenced sample: spleen. The sequenced part of the CDR3 DNA is TGTGCCAGCAGTGAAACTGGGGGGCCTAGTGCAGAAACGCTGTAT. This translates into CASSETGGPSAETLY. The full CDR3 protein is CASSETGGPSAETLYF.